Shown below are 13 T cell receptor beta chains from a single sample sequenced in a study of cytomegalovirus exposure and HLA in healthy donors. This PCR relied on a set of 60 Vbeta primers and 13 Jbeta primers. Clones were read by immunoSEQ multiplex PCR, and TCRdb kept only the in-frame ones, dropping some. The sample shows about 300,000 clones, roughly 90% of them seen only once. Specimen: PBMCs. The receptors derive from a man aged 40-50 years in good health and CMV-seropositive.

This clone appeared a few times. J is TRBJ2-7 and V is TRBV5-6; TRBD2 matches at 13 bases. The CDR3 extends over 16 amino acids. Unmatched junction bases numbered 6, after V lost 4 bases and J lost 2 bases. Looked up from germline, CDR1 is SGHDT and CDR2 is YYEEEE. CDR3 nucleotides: TGTGCCAGCAGCCTGTGGACTAGCGGGAGTACCTACGAGCAGTACTTC. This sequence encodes CASSLWTSGSTYEQYF.

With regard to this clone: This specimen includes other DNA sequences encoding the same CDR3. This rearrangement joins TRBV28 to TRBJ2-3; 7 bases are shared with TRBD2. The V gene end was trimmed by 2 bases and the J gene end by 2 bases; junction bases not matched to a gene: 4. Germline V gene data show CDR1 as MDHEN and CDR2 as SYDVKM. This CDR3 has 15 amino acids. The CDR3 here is CASSLPSGLTDTQYF. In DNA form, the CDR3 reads TGTGCCAGCAGTTTACCTAGCGGCCTCACAGATACGCAGTATTTT.

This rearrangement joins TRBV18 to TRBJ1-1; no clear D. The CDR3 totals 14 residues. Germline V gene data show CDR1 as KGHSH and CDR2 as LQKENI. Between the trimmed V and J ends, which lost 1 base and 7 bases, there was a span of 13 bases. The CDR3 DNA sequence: TGTGCCAGCTCACCACGGGCACGCGAAGGTGAAGCTTTCTTT. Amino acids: CASSPRAREGEAFF. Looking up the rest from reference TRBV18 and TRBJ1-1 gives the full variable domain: NAGVMQNPRHLVRRRGQEARLRCSPMKGHSHVYWYRQLPEEGLKFMVYLQKENIIDESGMPKERFSAEFPKEGPSILRIQQVVRGDSAAYFCASSPRAREGEAFFGQGTRLTVV.

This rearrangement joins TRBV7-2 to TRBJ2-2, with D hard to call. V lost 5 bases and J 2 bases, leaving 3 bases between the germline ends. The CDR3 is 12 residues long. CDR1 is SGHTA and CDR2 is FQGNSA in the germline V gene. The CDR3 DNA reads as TGTGCCAGCAGCCTCAACACCGGGGAGCTGTTTTTT. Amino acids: CASSLNTGELFF.

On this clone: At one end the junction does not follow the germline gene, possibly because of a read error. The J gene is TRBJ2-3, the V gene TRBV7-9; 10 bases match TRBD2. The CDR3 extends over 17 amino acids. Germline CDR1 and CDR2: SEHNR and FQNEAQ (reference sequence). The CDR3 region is CSSSLDGTSDFTDTQYF. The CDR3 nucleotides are TGTTCCAGCAGCTTAGATGGGACTAGCGATTTCACAGATACGCAGTATTTT.

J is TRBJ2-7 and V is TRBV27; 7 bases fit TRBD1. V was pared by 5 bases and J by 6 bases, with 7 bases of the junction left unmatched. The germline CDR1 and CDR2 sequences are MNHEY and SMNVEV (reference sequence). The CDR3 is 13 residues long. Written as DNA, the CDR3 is TGTGCCAGCAGTCCTACTGACAGGGCCGAGCAGTACTTC. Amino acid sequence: CASSPTDRAEQYF.

Here the CDR3 reads CASSLPGQGNEKLFF. CDR3 DNA: TGTGCCAGTAGTCTCCCGGGACAGGGAAATGAAAAACTGTTTTTT. This sequence joins TRBV19 and TRBJ1-4, with TRBD1 identical over 9 bases. V shed 5 bases and J 5 bases; nucleotides not matched to a gene: 6. CDR3 length: 15 residues. Germline values: CDR1 LNHDA, CDR2 SQIVND (reference sequence).

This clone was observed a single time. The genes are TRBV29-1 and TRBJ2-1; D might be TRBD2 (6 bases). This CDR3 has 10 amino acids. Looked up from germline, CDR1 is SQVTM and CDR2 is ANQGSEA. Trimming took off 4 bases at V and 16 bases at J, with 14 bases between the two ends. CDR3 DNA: TGCAGCGTTGGGAGGGCGGGTGCTTTCTTC. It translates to CSVGRAGAFF.

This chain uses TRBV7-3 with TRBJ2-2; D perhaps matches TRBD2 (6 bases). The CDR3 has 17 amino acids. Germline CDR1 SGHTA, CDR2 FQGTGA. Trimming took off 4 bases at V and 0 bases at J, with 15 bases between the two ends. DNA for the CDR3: TGTGCCAGCAGCTGGGGATTGGGGGGAGCGAACACCGGGGAGCTGTTTTTT. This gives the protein CASSWGLGGANTGELFF.

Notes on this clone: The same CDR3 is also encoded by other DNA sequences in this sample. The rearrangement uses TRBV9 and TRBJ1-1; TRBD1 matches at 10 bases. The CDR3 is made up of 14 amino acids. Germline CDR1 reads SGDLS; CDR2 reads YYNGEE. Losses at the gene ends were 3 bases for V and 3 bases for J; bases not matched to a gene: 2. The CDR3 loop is CASSAGTGDTEAFF. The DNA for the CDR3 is TGTGCCAGCAGCGCCGGGACAGGGGACACTGAAGCTTTCTTT. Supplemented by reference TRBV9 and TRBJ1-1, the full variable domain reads DSGVTQTPKHLITATGQRVTLRCSPRSGDLSVYWYQQSLDQGLQFLIQYYNGEERAKGNILERFSAQQFPDLHSELNLSSLELGDSALYFCASSAGTGDTEAFFGQGTRLTVV.

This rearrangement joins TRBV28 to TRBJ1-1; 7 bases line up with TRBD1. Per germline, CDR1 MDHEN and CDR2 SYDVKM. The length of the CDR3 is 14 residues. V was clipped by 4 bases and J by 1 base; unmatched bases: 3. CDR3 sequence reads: CASSSGQSNTEAFF. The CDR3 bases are TGTGCCAGCAGTTCGGGACAGTCGAACACTGAAGCTTTCTTT.

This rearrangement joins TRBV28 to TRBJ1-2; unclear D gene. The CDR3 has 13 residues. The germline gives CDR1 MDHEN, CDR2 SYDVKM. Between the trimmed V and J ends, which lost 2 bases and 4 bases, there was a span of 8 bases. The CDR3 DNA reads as TGTGCCAGCAGTTTAAATATCGGCTATGGCTACACCTTC. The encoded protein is CASSLNIGYGYTF.

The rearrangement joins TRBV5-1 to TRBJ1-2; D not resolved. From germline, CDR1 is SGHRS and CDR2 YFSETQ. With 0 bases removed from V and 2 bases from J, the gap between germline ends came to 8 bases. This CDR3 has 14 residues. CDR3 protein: CASSLGGPNYGYTF. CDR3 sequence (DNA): TGCGCCAGCAGCTTGGGAGGGCCGAACTATGGCTACACCTTC. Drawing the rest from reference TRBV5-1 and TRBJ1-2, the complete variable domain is KAGVTQTPRYLIKTRGQQVTLSCSPISGHRSVSWYQQTPGQGLQFLFEYFSETQRNKGNFPGRFSGRQFSNSRSEMNVSTLELGDSALYLCASSLGGPNYGYTFGSGTRLTVV.